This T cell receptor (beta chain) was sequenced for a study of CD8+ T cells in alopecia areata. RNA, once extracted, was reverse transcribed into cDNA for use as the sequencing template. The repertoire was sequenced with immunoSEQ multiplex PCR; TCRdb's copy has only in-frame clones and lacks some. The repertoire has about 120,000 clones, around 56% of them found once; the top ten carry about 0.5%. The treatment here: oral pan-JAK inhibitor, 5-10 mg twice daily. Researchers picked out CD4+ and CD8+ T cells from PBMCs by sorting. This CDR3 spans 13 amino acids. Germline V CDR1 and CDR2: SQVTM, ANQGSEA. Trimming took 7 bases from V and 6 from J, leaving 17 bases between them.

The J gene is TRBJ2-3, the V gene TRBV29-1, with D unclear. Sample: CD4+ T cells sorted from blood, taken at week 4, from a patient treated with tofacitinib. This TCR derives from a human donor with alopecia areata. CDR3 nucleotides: TGCAGCGCCAAACCCGAAGTTCCGGATACGCAGTATTTT. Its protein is CSAKPEVPDTQYF.